This T cell receptor (beta chain) originates from a study of T cell changes during pregnancy in multiple sclerosis. Assay: immunoSEQ multiplex PCR; the TCRdb copy retains only in-frame clones and omits some. The data hold 25,000 to 35,000 clones, with 90% observed a single time. The length of the CDR3 is 16 residues. The trim removed 0 bases at V and 5 bases at J, leaving 6 bases unmatched. Germline lookup yields CDR1 SGHRS and CDR2 YFSETQ. The sample in question was CD4+ T cells from peripheral blood mononuclear cells, obtained in the second trimester of pregnancy. The chain combines TRBV5-1 with TRBJ2-1; 9 bases match TRBD2. This TCR was sampled from a female donor in good health, enrolled as a control in a pregnancy study. This chain's CDR3 is CASSLGLAEGDNEQFF. CDR3 nucleotides: TGCGCCAGCAGCTTGGGACTAGCGGAGGGGGACAATGAGCAGTTCTTC. Together with reference TRBV5-1 and TRBJ2-1, the CDR3 gives the full variable domain: KAGVTQTPRYLIKTRGQQVTLSCSPISGHRSVSWYQQTPGQGLQFLFEYFSETQRNKGNFPGRFSGRQFSNSRSEMNVSTLELGDSALYLCASSLGLAEGDNEQFFGPGTRLTVL.